Shown below are 9 T cell receptor beta chains from a single sample sequenced in a study of response to subunit inactivated influenza vaccine. One entry per CDR3 protein results from TCRdb running MiXCR on the RT-PCR reads. The sample gives around 580,000 distinct CDR3 sequences, 12% of which show up once; roughly 10% is in the top ten. Sequenced here: PBMCs from blood, sampled on the day of vaccination. The receptors were sampled from a man aged 45-65 years who received an inactivated influenza vaccine.

The chain has TRBV6-2 or TRBV6-3 and TRBJ2-7; a weak D match, TRBD1 (6 bases). The germline gives CDR1 MNHEY, CDR2 SVGEGT. Trimming left V 8 bases short and J 2 bases short, with 16 bases between. The CDR3 has 14 residues. This chain's CDR3 is CASGRTAHTYEQYF. For the CDR3, the DNA is TGTGCCAGCGGAAGGACAGCGCACACCTACGAGCAGTACTTC.

V and J are TRBV5-5 and TRBJ2-2; 9 positions match TRBD1. The CDR3 loop spans 14 amino acids. J lost 7 bases, V lost 4 bases, and 5 bases had no gene match. Germline CDR1 is SGHKS and CDR2 is YYEKEE (reference sequence). In DNA form, the CDR3 reads TGTGCCAGCAGCCTACAGGGGGCTAGCGGGGAGCTGTTTTTT. Translation: CASSLQGASGELFF.

This clonotype was recorded many times. The CDR3 coding sequence is TGTGCCAGCAGTCTTAGAGGAGCGGGAGGAGGGGTCGGGGAGCTGTTTTTT. Its protein product is CASSLRGAGGGVGELFF. The V and J genes are TRBV6-1 and TRBJ2-2; 9 bases line up with TRBD2. Germline trimming cut 5 bases from V and 7 bases from J; bases unmatched to any gene: 14. This CDR3 region has 17 residues. Germline V gene lookup returns CDR1 MNHNS and CDR2 SASEGT.

This clonotype was seen a handful of times. The chain links TRBV6-1 to TRBJ1-2; 8 nucleotides line up with TRBD1. V was pared by 6 bases and J by 7 bases, with 7 bases of the junction left unmatched. This CDR3 is 13 amino acids long. Germline V CDR1 and CDR2: MNHNS, SASEGT. The CDR3 DNA follows: TGTGCCAGCAGCGATCAGGGGGCTGGTGGCTACACCTTC. It codes for CASSDQGAGGYTF.

The count of this clonotype is one. The J gene is TRBJ2-3, the V gene TRBV12-3 or TRBV12-4; 7 nucleotides match TRBD2. This CDR3 comprises 15 residues. V shed 6 bases, J shed 5 bases, and the junction held 11 bases outside the gene matches. In DNA form, the CDR3 reads TGTGCCAGCAGCTGGGCCGGGACTATCCAAGATACGCAGTATTTT. Protein product: CASSWAGTIQDTQYF.

The rearrangement joins TRBV29-1 to TRBJ1-1; D call uncertain. The CDR3 is 13 residues long. The V end was cut by 1 base, the J end by 1 base, with 7 bases between. The germline V gene has CDR1 SQVTM and CDR2 ANQGSEA. The CDR3 DNA reads TGCAGCGTTGAAGTACGGCCGAACACTGAAGCTTTCTTT. Residues: CSVEVRPNTEAFF.

The chain uses TRBV6-6 and TRBJ2-5; unclear D gene. This CDR3 has 13 amino acids. V was trimmed by 2 bases and J by 0 bases, leaving 4 bases between them. Germline CDR1 is MNHNY and CDR2 is SVGAGI (reference sequence). CDR3 in amino acids: CASSYTYQETQYF. CDR3 DNA: TGTGCCAGCAGTTACACTTACCAAGAGACCCAGTACTTC.

The CDR3 reads CASGQGPTGELFF. For the CDR3, the DNA is TGTGCCAGCGGACAGGGACCCACCGGGGAGCTGTTTTTT. The chain links TRBV7-2 to TRBJ2-2; 8 bases are a match to TRBD1. Germline V lookup: CDR1 SGHTA, CDR2 FQGNSA. With 8 bases clipped from V and 4 bases from J, the junction kept 3 bases outside the gene matches. This CDR3 has 13 amino acids.

Many counts were recorded for this clonotype. The chain uses TRBV2 and TRBJ2-3, with TRBD2 matching 11 bases. Germline V lookup: CDR1 SNHLY, CDR2 FYNNEI. The CDR3 is 16 residues long. Trimming removed 0 bases from V and 6 bases from J; junction bases left unmatched: 5. CDR3 sequence reads: CASSEASGGDKDTQYF. The CDR3 nucleotides are TGTGCCAGCAGTGAAGCTAGCGGGGGGGACAAGGATACGCAGTATTTT.